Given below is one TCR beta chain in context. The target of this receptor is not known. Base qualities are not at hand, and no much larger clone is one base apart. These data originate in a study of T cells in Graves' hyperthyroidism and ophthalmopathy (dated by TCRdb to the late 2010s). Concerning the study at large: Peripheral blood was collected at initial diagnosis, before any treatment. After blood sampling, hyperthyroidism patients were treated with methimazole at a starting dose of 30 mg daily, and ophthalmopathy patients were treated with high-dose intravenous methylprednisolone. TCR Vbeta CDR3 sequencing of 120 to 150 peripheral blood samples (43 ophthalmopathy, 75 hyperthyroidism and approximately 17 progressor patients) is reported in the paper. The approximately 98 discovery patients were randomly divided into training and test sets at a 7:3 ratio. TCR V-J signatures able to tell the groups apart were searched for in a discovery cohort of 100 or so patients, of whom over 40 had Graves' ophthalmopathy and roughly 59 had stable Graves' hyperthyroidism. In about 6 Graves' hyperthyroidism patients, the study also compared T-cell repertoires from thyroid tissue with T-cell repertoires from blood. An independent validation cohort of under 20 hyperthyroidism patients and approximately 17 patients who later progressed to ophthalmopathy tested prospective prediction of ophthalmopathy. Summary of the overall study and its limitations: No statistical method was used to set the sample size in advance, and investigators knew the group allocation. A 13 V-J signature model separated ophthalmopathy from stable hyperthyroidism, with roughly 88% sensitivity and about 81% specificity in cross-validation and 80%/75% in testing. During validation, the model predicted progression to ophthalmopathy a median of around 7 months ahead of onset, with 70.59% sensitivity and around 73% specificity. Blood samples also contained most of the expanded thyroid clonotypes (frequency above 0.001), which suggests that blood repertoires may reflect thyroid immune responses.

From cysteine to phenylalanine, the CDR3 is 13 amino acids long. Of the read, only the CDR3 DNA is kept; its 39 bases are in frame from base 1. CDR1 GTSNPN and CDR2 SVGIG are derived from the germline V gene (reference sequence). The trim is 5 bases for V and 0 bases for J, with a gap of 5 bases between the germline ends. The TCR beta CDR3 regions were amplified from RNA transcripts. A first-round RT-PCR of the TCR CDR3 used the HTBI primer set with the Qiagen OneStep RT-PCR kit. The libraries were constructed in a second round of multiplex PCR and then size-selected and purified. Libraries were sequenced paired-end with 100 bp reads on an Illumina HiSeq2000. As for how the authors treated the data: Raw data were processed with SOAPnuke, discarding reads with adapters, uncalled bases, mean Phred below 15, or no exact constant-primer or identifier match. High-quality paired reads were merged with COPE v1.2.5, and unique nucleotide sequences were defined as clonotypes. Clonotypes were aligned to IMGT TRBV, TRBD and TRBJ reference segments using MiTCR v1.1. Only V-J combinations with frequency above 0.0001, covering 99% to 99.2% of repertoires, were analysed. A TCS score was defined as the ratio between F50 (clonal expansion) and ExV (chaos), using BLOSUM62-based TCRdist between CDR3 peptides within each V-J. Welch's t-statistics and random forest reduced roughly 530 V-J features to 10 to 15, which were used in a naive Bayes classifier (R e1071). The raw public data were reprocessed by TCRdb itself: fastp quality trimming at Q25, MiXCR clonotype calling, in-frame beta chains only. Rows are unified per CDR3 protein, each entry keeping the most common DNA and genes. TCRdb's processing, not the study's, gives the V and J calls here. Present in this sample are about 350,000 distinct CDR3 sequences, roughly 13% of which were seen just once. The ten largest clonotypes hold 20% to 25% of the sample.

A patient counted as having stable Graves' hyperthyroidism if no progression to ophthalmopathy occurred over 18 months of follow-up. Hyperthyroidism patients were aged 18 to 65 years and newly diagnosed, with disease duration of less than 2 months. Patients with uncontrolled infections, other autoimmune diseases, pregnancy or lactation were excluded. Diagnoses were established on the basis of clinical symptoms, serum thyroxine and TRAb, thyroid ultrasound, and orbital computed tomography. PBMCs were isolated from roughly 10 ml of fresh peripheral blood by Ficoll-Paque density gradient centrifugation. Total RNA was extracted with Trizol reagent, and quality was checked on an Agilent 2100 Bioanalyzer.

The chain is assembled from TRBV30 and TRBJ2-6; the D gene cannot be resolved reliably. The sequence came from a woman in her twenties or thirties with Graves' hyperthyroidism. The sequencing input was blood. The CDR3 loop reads CAWDASGANVLTF. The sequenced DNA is TGTGCCTGGGACGCCTCTGGGGCCAACGTCCTGACTTTC. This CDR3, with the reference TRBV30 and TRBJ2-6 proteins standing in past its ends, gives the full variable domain SQTIHQWPATLVQPVGSPLSLECTVEGTSNPNLYWYRQAAGRGLQLLFYSVGIGQISSEVPQNLSASRPQDRQFILSSKKLLLSDSGFYLCAWDASGANVLTFGAGSRLTVL.